The 18 T cell receptor beta chains reported below all come from one sample, sequenced in a study of blood T cells in healthy people across ages. Then a second PCR, running about 6 to 12 cycles, was carried out with a sample-barcoded 5' primer and a J-beta primer mix. TCRdb reprocessed the 5' RACE reads via MiXCR and lists one record per CDR3 protein. Of 380,000 or so distinct CDR3 sequences listed, roughly half were seen once; the top ten hold approximately 51%. The specimen sequenced was blood. Every receptor here comes from a man aged 60-69 years in good health.

This chain uses TRBV20-1 with TRBJ1-2; D remains ambiguous. There are 14 residues in the CDR3. The V and J ends lost 0 bases and 2 bases respectively, with 10 bases between them. Germline loops: CDR1 DFQATT, CDR2 SNEGSKA (reference sequence). CDR3: CSARERGANYGYTF. In DNA form, the CDR3 reads TGCAGTGCTAGAGAACGGGGTGCGAACTATGGCTACACCTTC.

The DNA for the CDR3 is TGCGCCAGCAGCATCCTCACCGGGACAGGGTCCGGCGGGGAGCTGTTTTTT. It is translated as CASSILTGTGSGGELFF. This rearrangement joins TRBV5-1 to TRBJ2-2, with 9 bases aligning to TRBD1. Germline CDR1 is SGHRS and CDR2 is YFSETQ. V gave up 4 bases and J gave up 7 bases; unmatched junction bases: 14. The CDR3 extends over 17 amino acids.

The rearrangement joins TRBV12-3 or TRBV12-4 to TRBJ2-7, with D tentatively TRBD2 (7 bases). Trimming shortened V by 2 bases and J by 2 bases, and 19 bases separated the two germline ends. The CDR3 is 17 amino acids. CDR3 sequence (DNA): TGTGCCAGCAGTTTATGGGGGAGGGGGGTCAGGACCTACGAGCAGTACTTC. It codes for CASSLWGRGVRTYEQYF.

This chain links TRBV12-3 or TRBV12-4 with TRBJ2-1; the D is unclear. V shed 3 bases and J shed 3 bases, with 12 bases lying between them. This CDR3 has 15 residues. CDR3 region: CASSFYGDYYNEQFF. The CDR3 nucleotides are TGTGCCAGCAGTTTCTACGGAGATTACTACAATGAGCAGTTCTTC.

This clonotype was recorded at least ten times. The gene calls are TRBV13 and TRBJ2-7, with a weak D call TRBD2 (6 bases). The CDR3 covers 15 residues. The ends were cut back, 0 bases at V and 3 bases at J, with 12 bases in the middle. Germline V lookup: CDR1 PRHDT, CDR2 FYEKMQ (reference sequence). CDR3: CASSLGDSGDYEQYF. CDR3 sequence (DNA): TGTGCCAGCAGCTTAGGGGATTCGGGAGACTACGAGCAGTACTTC.

This clonotype was detected a few times. The rearrangement joins TRBV4-3 to TRBJ2-1; a possible D gene is TRBD2 (6 bases). Germline CDR1 LGHNA, CDR2 YSLEER. This CDR3 has 15 residues. The V end was cut by 1 base, the J end by 6 bases, with 13 bases between. The chain's CDR3 is CASSQGASASNEQFF. For the CDR3, the DNA is TGCGCCAGCAGCCAAGGGGCTAGCGCTTCCAATGAGCAGTTCTTC.

The CDR3 bases are TGCAGTGCTAGAGATAGTGGGGGGCTTTCCTACGAGCAGTACTTC. Amino acids: CSARDSGGLSYEQYF. The chain uses TRBV20-1 and TRBJ2-7; perhaps D is TRBD1 or TRBD2 (6 bases each). Germline loops: CDR1 DFQATT, CDR2 SNEGSKA (reference sequence). Between the trimmed V and J ends, which lost 0 bases and 1 base, there was a span of 13 bases. The CDR3 contains 15 residues.

This clonotype was detected many times. V usage is TRBV25-1 and J usage is TRBJ2-7, with D possibly being TRBD1 (5 bases). Trimming left V 2 bases short and J 8 bases short, with 16 bases between. Germline CDR1 reads MGHDK; CDR2 reads SYGVNS. This CDR3 has 14 amino acids. In DNA, the CDR3 is TGTGCCAGCAGTGAAGGGGCCCCCTCTAGGAAGCAGTACTTC. Translation: CASSEGAPSRKQYF.

This chain connects TRBV9 to TRBJ1-6, with 9 bases aligning to TRBD1. Germline CDR1 is SGDLS and CDR2 is YYNGEE. V gave up 4 bases and J gave up 7 bases; unmatched junction bases: 6. This CDR3 spans 15 amino acids. The CDR3 coding sequence is TGTGCCAGCAGCACCCGGGACAGGGTGAATTCACCCCTCCACTTT. Translated, it gives CASSTRDRVNSPLHF. The full variable domain, in which reference TRBV9 and TRBJ1-6 provide the parts outside the CDR3, is DSGVTQTPKHLITATGQRVTLRCSPRSGDLSVYWYQQSLDQGLQFLIQYYNGEERAKGNILERFSAQQFPDLHSELNLSSLELGDSALYFCASSTRDRVNSPLHFGNGTRLTVT.

This clonotype was observed a few times. The chain links TRBV5-1 to TRBJ2-2, with D perhaps matching TRBD1 or TRBD2 (5 bases each). This CDR3 region has 17 residues. Trimming removed 0 bases at V and 2 bases at J, with 14 bases between. Germline lookup yields CDR1 SGHRS and CDR2 YFSETQ. In DNA, the CDR3 is TGCGCCAGCAGCTTGGCCCCGGGACGTACAAACACCGGGGAGCTGTTTTTT. As protein: CASSLAPGRTNTGELFF.

J is TRBJ2-7 and V is TRBV5-1, with no clear D. The ends were cut back, 2 bases at V and 6 bases at J, with 18 bases in the middle. Germline V gene data show CDR1 as SGHRS and CDR2 as YFSETQ. The CDR3 is made up of 15 amino acids. CDR3 in DNA: TGCGCCAGCAGCTTTGCGGCCGGAAATCTCGTCGAGCAGTACTTC. Encoded protein: CASSFAAGNLVEQYF.

This clonotype has only a few counts. The rearrangement uses TRBV11-3 and TRBJ2-3; the D is unclear. Trimming removed 4 bases from V and 4 bases from J, with 12 bases in between. CDR3 length: 14 amino acids. Germline CDR1 is SGHNT and CDR2 is YENEEA. The CDR3 coding sequence is TGTGCCAGCAGCTCCGGACGTCCTTCAGATACGCAGTATTTT. Its protein product is CASSSGRPSDTQYF.

This clonotype has a count of ten or more. The V gene is TRBV29-1, the J gene TRBJ2-5; perhaps TRBD2 as D (6 bases). CDR1 is SQVTM and CDR2 is ANQGSEA in the germline V gene. The ends were cut back, 4 bases at V and 9 bases at J, with 21 bases in the middle. This CDR3 is built from 14 residues. This CDR3 is CSVVPFRGSISQYF. The CDR3 DNA is TGCAGCGTTGTCCCCTTCCGGGGGAGTATATCCCAGTACTTC.

For this clonotype: A read error may explain this, as a much larger clone is one base away. The chain uses TRBV20-1 and TRBJ2-5, with TRBD2 as a possible D gene (5 bases). Germline CDR1 and CDR2: DFQATT and SNEGSKA (reference sequence). The CDR3 is made up of 12 amino acids. The CDR3 is CSTRALGETQYF. DNA of the CDR3: TGCAGTACTAGAGCCCTGGGAGAGACCCAGTACTTC.

In its sample, this clonotype was seen many times. The V gene is TRBV4-2, the J gene TRBJ2-1; D possibly corresponds to TRBD2 (5 bases). V shed 4 bases and J shed 4 bases, with 14 bases lying between them. From germline, CDR1 is LGHNA and CDR2 YNFKEQ. The CDR3 runs to 15 residues. The CDR3 here is CASSRSGNLYNEQFF. CDR3 DNA: TGTGCCAGCAGCCGATCCGGGAACCTATACAATGAGCAGTTCTTC.

The count of this clonotype is one. This chain joins TRBV28 and TRBJ1-1; unclear D gene. The germline V and J ends were trimmed by 6 bases and 5 bases, with 13 bases remaining between them. This CDR3 spans 13 amino acids. Per germline, CDR1 MDHEN and CDR2 SYDVKM. The CDR3 region is CASRAFEGTEAFF. Written as DNA, the CDR3 is TGTGCCAGCAGGGCCTTCGAGGGAACTGAAGCTTTCTTT. Filled out from reference TRBV28 and TRBJ1-1, the complete variable domain reads DVKVTQSSRYLVKRTGEKVFLECVQDMDHENMFWYRQDPGLGLRLIYFSYDVKMKEKGDIPEGYSVSREKKERFSLILESASTNQTSMYLCASRAFEGTEAFFGQGTRLTVV.

This clonotype was seen only a few times. The chain uses TRBV5-1 and TRBJ2-7; maybe TRBD1 (6 bases). This CDR3 region has 14 residues. V shed 5 bases and J shed 6 bases, with 18 bases lying between them. Per germline, CDR1 SGHRS and CDR2 YFSETQ. The CDR3 region is CASRKAGELGEQYF. CDR3 DNA: TGCGCCAGCAGAAAGGCAGGGGAGTTAGGCGAGCAGTACTTC.

This rearrangement joins TRBV27 to TRBJ1-2; TRBD1 agrees at 8 bases. Germline-derived CDR1 and CDR2 are MNHEY and SMNVEV (reference sequence). This CDR3 has 18 amino acids. V lost 5 bases, J lost 4 bases, and 18 bases stayed unmatched. The chain's CDR3 is CASSLTGTGTTSFYGYTF. For the CDR3, the DNA is TGTGCCAGCAGTCTCACAGGGACAGGAACAACCTCGTTCTATGGCTACACCTTC.